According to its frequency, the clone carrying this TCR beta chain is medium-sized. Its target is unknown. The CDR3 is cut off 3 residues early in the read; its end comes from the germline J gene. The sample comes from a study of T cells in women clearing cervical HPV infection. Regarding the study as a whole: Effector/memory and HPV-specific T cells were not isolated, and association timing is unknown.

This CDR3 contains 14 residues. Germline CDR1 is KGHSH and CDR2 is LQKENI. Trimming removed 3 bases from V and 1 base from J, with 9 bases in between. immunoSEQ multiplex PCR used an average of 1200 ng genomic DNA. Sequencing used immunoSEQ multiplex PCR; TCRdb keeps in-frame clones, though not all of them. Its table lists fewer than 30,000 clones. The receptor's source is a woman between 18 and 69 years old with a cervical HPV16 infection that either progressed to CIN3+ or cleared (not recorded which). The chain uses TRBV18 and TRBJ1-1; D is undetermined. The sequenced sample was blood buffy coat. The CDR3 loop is CASSPKSSNTEAFF. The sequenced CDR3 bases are TGTGCCAGCTCACCGAAGAGCTCGAACACTGAA.